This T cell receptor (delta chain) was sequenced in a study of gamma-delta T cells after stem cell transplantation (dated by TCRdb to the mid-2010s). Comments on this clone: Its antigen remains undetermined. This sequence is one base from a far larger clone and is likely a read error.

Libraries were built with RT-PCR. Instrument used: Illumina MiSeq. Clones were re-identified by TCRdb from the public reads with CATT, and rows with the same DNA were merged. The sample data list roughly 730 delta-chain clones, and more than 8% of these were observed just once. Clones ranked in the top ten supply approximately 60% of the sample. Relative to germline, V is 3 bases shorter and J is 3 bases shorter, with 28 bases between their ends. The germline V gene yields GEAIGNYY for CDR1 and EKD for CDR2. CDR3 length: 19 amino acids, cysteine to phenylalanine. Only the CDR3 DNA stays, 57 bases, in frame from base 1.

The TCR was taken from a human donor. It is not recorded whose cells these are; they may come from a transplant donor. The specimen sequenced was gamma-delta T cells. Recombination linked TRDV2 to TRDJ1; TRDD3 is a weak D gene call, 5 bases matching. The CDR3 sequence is CACDQMAWEIQALSDKLIF. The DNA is TGTGCCTGTGACCAAATGGCCTGGGAGATACAAGCCCTCTCCGATAAACTCATCTTT.